This T cell receptor (beta chain) was sequenced in a study of blood T cell repertoires in COVID-19. Germline V gives CDR1 MNHEY, CDR2 SMNVEV (reference sequence). The CDR3 has 15 residues. V was clipped by 3 bases and J by 7 bases; unmatched bases: 6. Libraries were prepared by immunoSEQ multiplex PCR; TCRdb keeps only in-frame clonotypes and omits some of them. The table shows tens of thousands of clones, with over 70% occurring only once. The clonotype comes from a woman in her fifties or sixties with acute or convalescent COVID-19. V usage is TRBV27 and J usage is TRBJ1-5, with TRBD1 identical over 10 bases. Material: peripheral blood. The CDR3 here is CASSFRTGGDQPQHF. The CDR3 nucleotides are TGTGCCAGCAGTTTTCGGACAGGGGGTGACCAGCCCCAGCATTTT.